This TCR beta chain was identified during a study of shared clonotypes between healthy human individuals. Findings and caveats of the study: Non-shared clonotypes had lower generation probabilities than those shared by all four donors.

The naive CD8 subset, CD45RO-negative cells positively selected for CCR7, excluded terminally differentiated effector memory CD45RA+ cells. The CDR3 has 16 residues. J lost 3 bases, V lost 3 bases, and 11 bases had no gene match. The germline gives CDR1 MDHEN, CDR2 SYDVKM. As to this clone: As yet, its antigen is unknown.

Researchers divided each subset's genomic DNA evenly across several immunoSEQ plates. Here immunoSEQ multiplex PCR was the method, and the copy in TCRdb shows in-frame clones only, minus some. The table includes about 610,000 clones, approximately 96% detected once. The rearrangement links TRBV28 to TRBJ2-7; 7 nucleotides align to TRBD2. The source of this sequence is a young woman in good health. Sequenced input: naive CD8+ T cells sorted from blood. In DNA form, the CDR3 reads TGTGCCAGCAGTTTTGGTGTGGGAGGGCCTCTCTACGAGCAGTACTTC. Its translation is CASSFGVGGPLYEQYF. Combining the CDR3 with reference TRBV28 and TRBJ2-7 gives the whole variable domain DVKVTQSSRYLVKRTGEKVFLECVQDMDHENMFWYRQDPGLGLRLIYFSYDVKMKEKGDIPEGYSVSREKKERFSLILESASTNQTSMYLCASSFGVGGPLYEQYFGPGTRLTVT.